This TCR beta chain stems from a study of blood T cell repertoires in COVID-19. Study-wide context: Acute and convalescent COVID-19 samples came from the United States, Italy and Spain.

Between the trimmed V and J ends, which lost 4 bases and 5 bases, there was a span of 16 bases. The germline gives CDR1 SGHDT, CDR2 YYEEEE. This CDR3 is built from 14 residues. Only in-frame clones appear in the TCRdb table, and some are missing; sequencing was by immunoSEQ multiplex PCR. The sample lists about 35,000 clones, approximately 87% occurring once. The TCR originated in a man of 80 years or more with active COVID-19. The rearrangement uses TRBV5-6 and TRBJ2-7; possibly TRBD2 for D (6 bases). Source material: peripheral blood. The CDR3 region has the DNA TGTGCCAGCAGCCGGGGAGGATCGAGGAACGAGCAGTACTTC. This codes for CASSRGGSRNEQYF.